The 16 T cell receptor beta chains reported below all come from one sample, sequenced in a study of CD8 T cells in ankylosing spondylitis. TCRdb passed the 5' RACE reads through MiXCR, listing each CDR3 protein once. The table records about 340,000 distinct CDR3 sequences, approximately 15% of them present only once. Source material: blood, either unsorted or a sorted T cell fraction (not recorded which). Source of these receptors: a male donor with ankylosing spondylitis or in good health (not recorded which).

This clonotype was seen a single time. The chain employs TRBV28 and TRBJ2-7; the D gene is possibly TRBD2 (5 bases). CDR3 length: 12 amino acids. Germline values: CDR1 MDHEN, CDR2 SYDVKM. V lost 8 bases and J 6 bases, leaving 14 bases between the germline ends. CDR3 DNA: TGTGCCAGCGGACTGCTGAGTGGCGAGCAGTACTTC. This sequence encodes CASGLLSGEQYF.

This clonotype appeared once. The chain couples TRBV20-1 to TRBJ2-3; the D gene is possibly TRBD2 (6 bases). Looked up from germline, CDR1 is DFQATT and CDR2 is SNEGSKA (reference sequence). V lost 3 bases, J lost 3 bases, and 10 bases lay in between. The CDR3 is 13 amino acids. CDR3 amino acids: CSASQAGTDTQYF. The CDR3 DNA follows: TGCAGTGCTAGTCAGGCGGGGACAGATACGCAGTATTTT.

This chain uses TRBV3-1 with TRBJ1-6; no clear D gene. CDR3 length: 15 amino acids. V was shortened by 6 bases and J by 9 bases, with 18 bases between the two germline ends. Looked up from germline, CDR1 is LGHDT and CDR2 is YNNKEL (reference sequence). For the CDR3, the DNA is TGTGCCAGCAGGACTTCCCGGGAAACAAGTTCACCCCTCCACTTT. This codes for CASRTSRETSSPLHF.

This clonotype was found a few times. The J gene is TRBJ1-5, the V gene TRBV12-3 or TRBV12-4, with TRBD1 as a possible D gene (5 bases). The V and J ends lost 5 bases and 2 bases respectively, with 16 bases between them. The CDR3 has 16 residues. The CDR3 nucleotides read TGTGCCAGCAGTCGGCGGGGGGGATCGGGCAATCAGCCCCAGCATTTT. This gives the protein CASSRRGGSGNQPQHF.

CDR3 sequence: CAISEDTNQPQHF. The CDR3 DNA is TGTGCCATCAGTGAGGACACTAATCAGCCCCAGCATTTT. The gene calls are TRBV10-3 and TRBJ1-5; D is uncertain. The ends were cut back, 2 bases at V and 4 bases at J, with 6 bases in the middle. This CDR3 spans 13 amino acids. The V gene's germline CDR1 is ENHRY and CDR2 SYGVKD.

V is TRBV6-5 and J is TRBJ2-3; D tentatively reads TRBD1 or TRBD2 (5 bases each). The CDR3 runs 12 residues. The germline V gene encodes CDR1 MNHEY and CDR2 SVGAGI. Trimming took 9 bases from V and 5 from J, leaving 12 bases between them. The CDR3 region is CASGAREDTQYF. The CDR3 DNA sequence: TGTGCCAGTGGGGCGAGGGAAGATACGCAGTATTTT.

A few counts support this clonotype. The chain employs TRBV12-3 or TRBV12-4 and TRBJ2-1, with 8 bases fitting TRBD1. The CDR3 runs 12 residues. The V gene end was trimmed by 5 bases and the J gene end by 9 bases; junction bases not matched to a gene: 3. The CDR3 spells CASSRQGFEQFF. Here the CDR3 DNA reads TGTGCCAGCAGTAGACAGGGGTTTGAGCAGTTCTTC.

This clonotype was seen many times. The genes are TRBV5-1 and TRBJ2-7, with TRBD2 matching 7 bases. CDR3 length: 13 amino acids. Per germline, CDR1 SGHRS and CDR2 YFSETQ. Trimming removed 5 bases from V and 4 bases from J; junction bases left unmatched: 6. The CDR3 here is CASSPSGGYEQYF. For the CDR3, the DNA is TGCGCCAGCAGTCCCTCGGGGGGATACGAGCAGTACTTC.

Many counts were recorded for this clonotype. The chain couples TRBV24-1 to TRBJ2-1, with D uncertain. The CDR3 is 13 residues long. With 4 bases removed from V and 8 bases from J, the gap between germline ends came to 11 bases. Germline lookup yields CDR1 KGHDR and CDR2 SFDVKD. The CDR3 DNA follows: TGTGCCACCAGTGACCCCCCTAGGGATGAGCAGTTCTTC. Translation: CATSDPPRDEQFF.

V usage is TRBV18 and J usage is TRBJ2-3; TRBD2 matches 9 bases. The trim removed 2 bases at V and 4 bases at J, leaving 4 bases unmatched. This CDR3 spans 15 amino acids. Germline V lookup: CDR1 KGHSH, CDR2 LQKENI. DNA for the CDR3: TGTGCCAGCTCACCAGCGGGAGGGAGCGCAGATACGCAGTATTTT. It is translated as CASSPAGGSADTQYF.

This clonotype turned up a few times. The chain links TRBV29-1 to TRBJ2-1; no firm D call. From germline, CDR1 is SQVTM and CDR2 ANQGSEA. Trimming took off 6 bases at V and 7 bases at J, with 4 bases between the two ends. The CDR3 sequence is 9 residues long. CDR3 nucleotide sequence: TGCAGCGTACCAAATGAGCAGTTCTTC. It encodes CSVPNEQFF.

This clonotype was observed a few times. The chain couples TRBV20-1 to TRBJ1-1; 9 bases map to TRBD1. Losses at the gene ends were 0 bases for V and 10 bases for J; bases not matched to a gene: 0. CDR1 and CDR2 from the germline V gene are DFQATT and SNEGSKA (reference sequence). This CDR3 has 11 residues. CDR3 coding DNA: TGCAGTGCTAGAGAGGACAGGGGAGCTTTCTTT. Translation: CSAREDRGAFF.

The chain employs TRBV15 and TRBJ2-7; perhaps TRBD2 as D (5 bases). Germline CDR1 is LNHNV and CDR2 is YYDKDF (reference sequence). Trimming removed 0 bases from V and 2 bases from J, with 8 bases in between. CDR3 length: 14 residues. CDR3 region: CATSRDEGPYEQYF. CDR3 in DNA: TGTGCCACCAGCAGAGATGAGGGCCCCTACGAGCAGTACTTC.

This clonotype was counted only a few times. The rearrangement joins TRBV12-3 or TRBV12-4 to TRBJ1-2, with 9 bases lining up with TRBD1. This CDR3 contains 12 residues. The trim removed 8 bases at V and 6 bases at J, leaving 4 bases unmatched. CDR3 loop: CASGTGYDGYTF. The CDR3 region has the DNA TGTGCCAGCGGGACAGGGTATGATGGCTACACCTTC.

This clonotype was counted only a few times. The V gene is TRBV4-2, the J gene TRBJ2-1; D ambiguous. In germline, CDR1 is LGHNA, CDR2 YNFKEQ. The V gene lost 0 bases and the J gene lost 0 bases, with 9 bases spanning the gap. The CDR3 sequence is 16 residues long. CDR3 protein: CASSQDLTVSYNEQFF. CDR3 in DNA: TGTGCCAGCAGCCAAGATCTGACGGTCTCCTACAATGAGCAGTTCTTC.

The chain joins TRBV4-1 to TRBJ2-1; TRBD1 aligns across 9 bases. The CDR3 totals 17 residues. Germline V lookup: CDR1 MGHRA, CDR2 YSYEKL. Trimming at V came to 1 base and at J to 5 bases, leaving 9 bases not matched to a gene. CDR3 DNA sequence: TGCGCCAGCAGCCAAGCGGCCGGGGACAGGGCGAACAATGAGCAGTTCTTC. It codes for CASSQAAGDRANNEQFF.